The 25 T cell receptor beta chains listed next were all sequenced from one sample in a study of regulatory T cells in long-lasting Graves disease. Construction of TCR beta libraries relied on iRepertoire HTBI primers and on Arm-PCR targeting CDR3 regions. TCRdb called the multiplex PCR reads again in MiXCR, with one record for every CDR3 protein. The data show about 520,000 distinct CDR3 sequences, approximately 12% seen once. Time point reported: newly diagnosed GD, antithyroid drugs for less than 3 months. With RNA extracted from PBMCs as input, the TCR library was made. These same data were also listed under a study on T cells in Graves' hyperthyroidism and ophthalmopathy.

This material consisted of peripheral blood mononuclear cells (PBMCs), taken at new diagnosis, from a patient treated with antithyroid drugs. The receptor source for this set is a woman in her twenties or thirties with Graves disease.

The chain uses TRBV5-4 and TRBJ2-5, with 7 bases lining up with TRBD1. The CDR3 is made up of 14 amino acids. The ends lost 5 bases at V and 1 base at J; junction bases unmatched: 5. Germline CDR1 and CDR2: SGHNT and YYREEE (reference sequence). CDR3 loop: CASRPDRAQETQYF. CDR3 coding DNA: TGTGCCAGCAGACCAGACAGGGCCCAAGAGACCCAGTACTTC.

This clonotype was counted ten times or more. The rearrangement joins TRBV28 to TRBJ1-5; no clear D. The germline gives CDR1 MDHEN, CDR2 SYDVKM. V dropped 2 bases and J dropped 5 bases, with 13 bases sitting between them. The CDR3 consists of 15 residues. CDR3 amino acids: CASSLSLTGDQPQHF. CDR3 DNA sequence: TGTGCCAGCAGTTTAAGTCTGACCGGAGATCAGCCCCAGCATTTT.

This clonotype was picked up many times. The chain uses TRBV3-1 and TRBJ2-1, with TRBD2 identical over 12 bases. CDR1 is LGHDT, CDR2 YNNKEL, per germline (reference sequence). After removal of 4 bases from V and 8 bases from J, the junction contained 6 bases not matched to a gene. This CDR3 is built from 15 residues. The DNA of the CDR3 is TGTGCCAGCAGCCTAAGACTAGCGGGAGCGTATGAGCAGTTCTTC. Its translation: CASSLRLAGAYEQFF.

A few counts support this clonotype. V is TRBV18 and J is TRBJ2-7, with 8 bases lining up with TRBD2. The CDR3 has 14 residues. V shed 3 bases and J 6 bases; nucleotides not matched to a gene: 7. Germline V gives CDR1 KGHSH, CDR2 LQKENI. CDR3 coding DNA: TGTGCCAGCTCACCGCCGGGACTAGTAGGCGAGCAGTACTTC. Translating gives CASSPPGLVGEQYF.

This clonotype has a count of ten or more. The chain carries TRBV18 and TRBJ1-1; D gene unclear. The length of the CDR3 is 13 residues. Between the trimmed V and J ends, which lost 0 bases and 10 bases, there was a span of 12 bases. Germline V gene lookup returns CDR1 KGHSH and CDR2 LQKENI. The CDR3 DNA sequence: TGTGCCAGCTCACCACCGTCCGGGGAGAGAGCTTTCTTT. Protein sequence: CASSPPSGERAFF.

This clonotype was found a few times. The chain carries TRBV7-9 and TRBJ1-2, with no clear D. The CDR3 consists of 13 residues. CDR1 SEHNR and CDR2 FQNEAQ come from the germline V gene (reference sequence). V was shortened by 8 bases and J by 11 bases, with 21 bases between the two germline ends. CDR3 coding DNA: TGTGCCAGCCGGACCGGAAATGTATTGGGATACACCTTC. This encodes CASRTGNVLGYTF.

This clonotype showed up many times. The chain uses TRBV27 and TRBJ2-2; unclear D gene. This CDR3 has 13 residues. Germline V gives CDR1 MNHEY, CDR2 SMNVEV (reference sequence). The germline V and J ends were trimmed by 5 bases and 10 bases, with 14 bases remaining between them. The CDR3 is CASSPSGLLELFF. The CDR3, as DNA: TGTGCCAGCAGTCCCTCGGGCCTCCTGGAGCTGTTTTTT.

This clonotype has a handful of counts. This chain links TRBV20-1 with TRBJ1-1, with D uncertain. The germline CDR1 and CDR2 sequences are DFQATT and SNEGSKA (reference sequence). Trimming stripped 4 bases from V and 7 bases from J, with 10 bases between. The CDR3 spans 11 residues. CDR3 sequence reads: CSATVSIEAFF. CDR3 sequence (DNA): TGCAGTGCTACCGTTAGCATTGAAGCTTTCTTT.

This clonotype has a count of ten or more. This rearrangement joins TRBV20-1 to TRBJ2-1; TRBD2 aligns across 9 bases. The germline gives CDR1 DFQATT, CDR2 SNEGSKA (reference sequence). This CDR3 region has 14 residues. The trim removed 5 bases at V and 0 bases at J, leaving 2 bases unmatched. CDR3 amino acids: CSASSGNSYNEQFF. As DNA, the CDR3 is TGCAGTGCTTCTAGCGGGAACTCCTACAATGAGCAGTTCTTC.

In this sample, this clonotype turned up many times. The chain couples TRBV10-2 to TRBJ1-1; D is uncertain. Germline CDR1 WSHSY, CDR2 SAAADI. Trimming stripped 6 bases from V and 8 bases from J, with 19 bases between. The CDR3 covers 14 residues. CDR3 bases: TGCGCCAGCAGGGACTATACAGCCTCCTTAGAAGCTTTCTTT. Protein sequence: CASRDYTASLEAFF.

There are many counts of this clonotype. The CDR3 is CASSVGKGSEQYF. The CDR3 bases are TGTGCCAGCAGCGTAGGTAAGGGGAGCGAGCAGTACTTC. V gene TRBV9 combines with J gene TRBJ2-7; either TRBD1 or TRBD2 may fit D (5 bases each). The CDR3 is 13 residues long. Germline lookup yields CDR1 SGDLS and CDR2 YYNGEE. Trimming shortened V by 0 bases and J by 6 bases, and 10 bases separated the two germline ends.

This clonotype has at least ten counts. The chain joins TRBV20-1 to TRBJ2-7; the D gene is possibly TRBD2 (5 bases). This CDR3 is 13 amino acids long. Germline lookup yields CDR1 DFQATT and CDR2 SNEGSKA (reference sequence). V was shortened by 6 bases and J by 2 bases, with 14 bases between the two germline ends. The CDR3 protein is CSAYEGSTYEQYF. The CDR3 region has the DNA TGCAGTGCCTATGAGGGTTCCACCTACGAGCAGTACTTC.

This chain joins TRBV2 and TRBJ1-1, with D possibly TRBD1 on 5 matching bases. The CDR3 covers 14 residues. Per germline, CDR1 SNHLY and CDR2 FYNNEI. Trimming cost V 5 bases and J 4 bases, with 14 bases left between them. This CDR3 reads CASSLIGTGTEAFF. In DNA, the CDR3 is TGTGCCAGCAGTTTGATTGGAACAGGCACTGAAGCTTTCTTT. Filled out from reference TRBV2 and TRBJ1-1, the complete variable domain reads EPEVTQTPSHQVTQMGQEVILRCVPISNHLYFYWYRQILGQKVEFLVSFYNNEISEKSEIFDDQFSVERPDGSNFTLKIRSTKLEDSAMYFCASSLIGTGTEAFFGQGTRLTVV.

For the CDR3, the DNA is TGTGCCAGCAGGGGCCCGGATGGCTACACCTTC. Amino acid sequence: CASRGPDGYTF. The gene calls are TRBV14 and TRBJ1-2; no definite D call. The V gene lost 6 bases and the J gene lost 6 bases, with 8 bases spanning the gap. The CDR3 has 11 residues. Germline V CDR1 and CDR2: SGHDN, FVKESK.

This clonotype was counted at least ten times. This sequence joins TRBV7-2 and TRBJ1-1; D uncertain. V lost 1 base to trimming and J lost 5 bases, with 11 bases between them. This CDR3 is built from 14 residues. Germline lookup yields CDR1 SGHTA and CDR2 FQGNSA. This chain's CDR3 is CASSLVWGGTEAFF. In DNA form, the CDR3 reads TGTGCCAGCAGCTTAGTTTGGGGAGGTACTGAAGCTTTCTTT.

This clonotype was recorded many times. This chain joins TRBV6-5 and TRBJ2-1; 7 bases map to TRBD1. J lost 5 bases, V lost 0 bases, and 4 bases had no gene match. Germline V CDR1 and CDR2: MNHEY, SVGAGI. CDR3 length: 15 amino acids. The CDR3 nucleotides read TGTGCCAGCAGTTACTCCCGACAGGGACACAATGAGCAGTTCTTC. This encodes CASSYSRQGHNEQFF.

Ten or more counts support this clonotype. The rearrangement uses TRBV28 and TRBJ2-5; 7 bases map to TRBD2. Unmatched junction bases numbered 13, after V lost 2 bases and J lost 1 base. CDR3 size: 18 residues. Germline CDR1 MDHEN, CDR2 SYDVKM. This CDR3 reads CASSLTPPLAQSQETQYF. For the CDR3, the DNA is TGTGCCAGCAGTTTAACCCCCCCACTAGCGCAGTCCCAAGAGACCCAGTACTTC.

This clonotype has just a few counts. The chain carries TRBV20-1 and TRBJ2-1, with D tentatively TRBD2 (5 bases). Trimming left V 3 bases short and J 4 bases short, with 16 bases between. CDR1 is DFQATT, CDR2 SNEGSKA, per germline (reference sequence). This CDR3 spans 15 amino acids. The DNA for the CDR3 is TGCAGTGCTAGGCTCGGCACGGAGGTATACAATGAGCAGTTCTTC. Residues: CSARLGTEVYNEQFF.

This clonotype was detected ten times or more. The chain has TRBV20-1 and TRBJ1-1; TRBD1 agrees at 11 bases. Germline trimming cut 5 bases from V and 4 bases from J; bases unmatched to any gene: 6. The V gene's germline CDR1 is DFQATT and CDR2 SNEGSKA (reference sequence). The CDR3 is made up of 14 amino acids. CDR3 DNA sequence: TGCAGTGCTCAATGGACAGGGGGCCGCACTGAAGCTTTCTTT. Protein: CSAQWTGGRTEAFF.

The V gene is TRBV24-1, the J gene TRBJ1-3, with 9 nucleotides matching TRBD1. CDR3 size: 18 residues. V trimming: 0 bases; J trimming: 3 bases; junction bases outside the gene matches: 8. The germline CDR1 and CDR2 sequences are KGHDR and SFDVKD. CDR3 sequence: CATSDLSETGGGGNTIYF. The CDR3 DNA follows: TGTGCCACCAGTGATTTGTCCGAGACAGGGGGAGGTGGAAACACCATATATTTT.

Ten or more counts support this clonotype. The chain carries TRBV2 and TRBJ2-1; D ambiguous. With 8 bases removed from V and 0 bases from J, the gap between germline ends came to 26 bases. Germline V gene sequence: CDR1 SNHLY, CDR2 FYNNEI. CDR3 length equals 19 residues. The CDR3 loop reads CASSPRFGDSRRSYNEQFF. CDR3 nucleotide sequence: TGTGCCAGCTCCCCAAGGTTTGGAGACTCTCGCCGCTCCTACAATGAGCAGTTCTTC.

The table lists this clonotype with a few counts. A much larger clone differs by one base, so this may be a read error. The CDR3 DNA reads as TGCAGCATTGAAGAGGGGTATATCGACAGAACCAACCGGGCTTTCTTT. Translation: CSIEEGYIDRTNRAFF. The J gene is TRBJ1-1, the V gene TRBV29-1, with a possible D match to TRBD1 (5 bases). Germline-derived CDR1 and CDR2 are SQVTM and ANQGSEA. The CDR3 extends over 16 amino acids.

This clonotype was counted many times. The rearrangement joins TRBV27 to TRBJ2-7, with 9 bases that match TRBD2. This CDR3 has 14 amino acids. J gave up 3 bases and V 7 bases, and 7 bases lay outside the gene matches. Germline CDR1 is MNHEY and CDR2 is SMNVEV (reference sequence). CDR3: CASTLASGNYEQYF. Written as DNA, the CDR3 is TGTGCCAGCACGTTGGCTAGCGGGAACTACGAGCAGTACTTC.

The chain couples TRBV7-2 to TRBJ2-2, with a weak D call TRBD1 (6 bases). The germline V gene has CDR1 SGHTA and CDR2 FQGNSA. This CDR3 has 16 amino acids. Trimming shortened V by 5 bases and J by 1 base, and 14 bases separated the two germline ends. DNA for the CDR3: TGTGCCAGCAGCCGACGAAGGACAGAGAACACCGGGGAGCTGTTTTTT. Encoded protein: CASSRRRTENTGELFF.

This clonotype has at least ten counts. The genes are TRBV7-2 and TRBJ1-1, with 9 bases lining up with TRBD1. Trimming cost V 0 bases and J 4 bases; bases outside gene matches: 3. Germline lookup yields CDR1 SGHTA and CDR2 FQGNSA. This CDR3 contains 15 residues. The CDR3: CASSLARGQGTEAFF. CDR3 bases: TGTGCCAGCAGCTTAGCGAGGGGACAGGGCACTGAAGCTTTCTTT.